The clone carrying this T cell receptor beta chain was found many times. Its antigen remains unknown. This sample was included in a study of spatial heterogeneity in lung cancer. Study-level results: Counts of expanded alpha and beta TCRs within tumors tracked the tumor nonsynonymous mutation count. The recorded estimate of tumor T cell coverage is 6.5% to 7% for alpha chains and roughly 13% for beta chains. The counts of expanded TCRs, ubiquitous and regional, tracked ubiquitous and regional nonsynonymous mutations, respectively.

This CDR3 contains 14 residues. The germline CDR1 and CDR2 sequences are MDHEN and SYDVKM. V lost 6 bases and J lost 7, with 19 bases in between. Each CDR3 protein gets one entry after TCRdb re-called the 5' RACE reads with MiXCR. The sample lists 9,200 or so distinct CDR3 sequences, 6.5% to 9% seen once, with under 25% in the top ten. Time point in this sample: sample taken at primary tumor resection. Researchers sequenced whole RNA taken from tumor, nontumor lung or frozen PBMC without sorting. The source is a male donor with early-stage non-small cell lung cancer. The chain has TRBV28 and TRBJ2-7, with D perhaps assigned TRBD1 or TRBD2 (5 bases each). This sample comprised lung tumor tissue, obtained at surgery. The CDR3 here is CASSPGTGSLEQYF. In DNA form, the CDR3 reads TGTGCCAGCAGCCCTGGGACGGGGTCCCTGGAGCAGTACTTC. The full variable domain, completed using reference TRBV28 and TRBJ2-7, is DVKVTQSSRYLVKRTGEKVFLECVQDMDHENMFWYRQDPGLGLRLIYFSYDVKMKEKGDIPEGYSVSREKKERFSLILESASTNQTSMYLCASSPGTGSLEQYFGPGTRLTVT.